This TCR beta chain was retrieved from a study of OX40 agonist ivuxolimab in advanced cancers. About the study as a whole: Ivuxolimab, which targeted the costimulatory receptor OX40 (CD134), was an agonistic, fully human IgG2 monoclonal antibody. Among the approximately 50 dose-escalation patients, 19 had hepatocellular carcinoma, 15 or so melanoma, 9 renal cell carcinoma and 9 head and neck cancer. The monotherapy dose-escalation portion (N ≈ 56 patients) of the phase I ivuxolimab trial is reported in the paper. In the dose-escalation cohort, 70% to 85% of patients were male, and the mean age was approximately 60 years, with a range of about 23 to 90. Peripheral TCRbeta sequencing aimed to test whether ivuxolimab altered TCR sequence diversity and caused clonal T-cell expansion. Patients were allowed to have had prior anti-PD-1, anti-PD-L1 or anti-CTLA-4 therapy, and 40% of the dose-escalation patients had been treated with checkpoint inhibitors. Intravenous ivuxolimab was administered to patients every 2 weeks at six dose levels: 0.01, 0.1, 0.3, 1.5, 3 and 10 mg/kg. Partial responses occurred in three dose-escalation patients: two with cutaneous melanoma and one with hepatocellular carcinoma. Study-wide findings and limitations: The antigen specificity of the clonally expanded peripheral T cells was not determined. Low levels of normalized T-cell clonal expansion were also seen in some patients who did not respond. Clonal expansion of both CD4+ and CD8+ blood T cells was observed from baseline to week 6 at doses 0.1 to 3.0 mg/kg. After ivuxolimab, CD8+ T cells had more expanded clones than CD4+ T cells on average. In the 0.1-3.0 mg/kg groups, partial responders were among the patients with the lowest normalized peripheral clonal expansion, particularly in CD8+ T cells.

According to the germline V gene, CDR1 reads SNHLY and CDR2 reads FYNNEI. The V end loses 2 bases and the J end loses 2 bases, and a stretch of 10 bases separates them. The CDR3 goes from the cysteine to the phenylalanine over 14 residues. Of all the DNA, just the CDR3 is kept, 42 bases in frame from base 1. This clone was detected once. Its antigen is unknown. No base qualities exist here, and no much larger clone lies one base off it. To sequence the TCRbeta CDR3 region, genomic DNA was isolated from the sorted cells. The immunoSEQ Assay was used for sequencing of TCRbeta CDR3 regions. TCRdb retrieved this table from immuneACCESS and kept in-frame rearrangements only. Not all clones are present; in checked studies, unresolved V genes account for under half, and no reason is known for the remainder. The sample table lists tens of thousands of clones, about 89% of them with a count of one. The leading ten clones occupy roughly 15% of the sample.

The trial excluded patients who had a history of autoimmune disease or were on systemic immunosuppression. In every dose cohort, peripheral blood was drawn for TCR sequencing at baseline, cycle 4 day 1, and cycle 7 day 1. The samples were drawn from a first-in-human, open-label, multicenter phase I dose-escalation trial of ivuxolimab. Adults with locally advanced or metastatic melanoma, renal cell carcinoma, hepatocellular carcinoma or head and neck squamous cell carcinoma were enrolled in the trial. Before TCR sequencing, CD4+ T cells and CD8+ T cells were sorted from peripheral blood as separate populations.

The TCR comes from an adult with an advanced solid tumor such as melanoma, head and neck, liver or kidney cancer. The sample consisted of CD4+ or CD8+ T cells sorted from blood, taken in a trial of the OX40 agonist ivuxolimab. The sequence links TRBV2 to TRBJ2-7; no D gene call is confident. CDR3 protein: CASSERHKTYEQYF. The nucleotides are TGTGCCAGCAGTGAAAGGCACAAGACCTACGAGCAGTACTTC.